The 25 T cell receptor beta chains reported below all come from one sample, sequenced in a study of response to subunit inactivated influenza vaccine. TCRdb passed the RT-PCR reads through MiXCR, listing each CDR3 protein once. The table has hundreds of thousands of distinct CDR3 sequences, approximately 11% seen once. Source: PBMCs from blood, taken roughly 45 days after vaccination. Source of these receptors: a man over 45 who received an inactivated influenza vaccine.

This chain uses TRBV20-1 with TRBJ2-5; TRBD1 matches at 8 bases. Losses at the gene ends were 6 bases for V and 0 bases for J; bases not matched to a gene: 6. The germline V gene has CDR1 DFQATT and CDR2 SNEGSKA (reference sequence). CDR3 length: 14 residues. CDR3 in amino acids: CSAWDRSYQETQYF. CDR3 nucleotides: TGCAGTGCCTGGGACAGGTCGTACCAAGAGACCCAGTACTTC.

The chain recombines TRBV4-3 with TRBJ1-2, with a possible D match to TRBD1 (6 bases). Per the germline V gene, CDR1 is LGHNA and CDR2 is YSLEER. The CDR3 extends over 13 amino acids. The V and J ends lost 2 bases and 6 bases respectively, with 10 bases between them. The CDR3 region has the DNA TGCGCCAGCAGCCAACGGTCAGGGGATGGCTACACCTTC. Translation gives CASSQRSGDGYTF.

This clonotype has only a few counts. CDR3 amino acids: CASSLSGTTGETQYF. In nucleotides, the CDR3 is TGTGCCAGCAGTCTATCCGGGACCACGGGGGAGACCCAGTACTTC. The chain uses TRBV28 and TRBJ2-5; TRBD1 or TRBD2 may be the D gene (5 bases each). Germline values: CDR1 MDHEN, CDR2 SYDVKM. V was shortened by 5 bases and J by 5 bases, with 18 bases between the two germline ends. This CDR3 contains 15 residues.

This clonotype came up many times. This chain uses TRBV12-3 or TRBV12-4 with TRBJ1-4; TRBD1 might be the D (5 bases). V lost 5 bases and J 8 bases, leaving 15 bases between the germline ends. The CDR3 is 14 amino acids. In nucleotides, the CDR3 is TGTGCCAGCAGTCCCGTCGGGGGTGGAGAAAAACTGTTTTTT. The encoded protein is CASSPVGGGEKLFF.

This chain joins TRBV29-1 and TRBJ2-7; TRBD2 matches at 8 bases. Trimming removed 3 bases from V and 7 bases from J; junction bases left unmatched: 11. Per germline, CDR1 SQVTM and CDR2 ANQGSEA. The length of the CDR3 is 14 residues. The CDR3 sequence is CSVDAGRALGEQYF. The CDR3 coding sequence is TGCAGCGTTGACGCCGGGAGGGCCTTGGGGGAGCAGTACTTC.

The sample holds many counts of this clonotype. The chain carries TRBV12-3 or TRBV12-4 and TRBJ2-1, with TRBD2 matching over 12 bases. Unmatched junction bases numbered 1, after V lost 1 base and J lost 6 bases. This CDR3 is 15 amino acids long. CDR3 sequence: CASSLGLAGVNEQFF. The CDR3 DNA is TGTGCCAGCAGTTTAGGACTAGCGGGAGTCAATGAGCAGTTCTTC.

This clonotype was seen many times. The V call is TRBV28, the J call TRBJ2-5, with TRBD1 matching over 9 bases. The CDR3 sequence is 15 residues long. CDR1 is MDHEN and CDR2 is SYDVKM in the germline V gene. Trimming cost V 6 bases and J 4 bases; bases outside gene matches: 9. This CDR3 is CASSRDRVRGETQYF. Here the CDR3 DNA reads TGTGCCAGCAGCCGGGACAGGGTTCGTGGAGAGACCCAGTACTTC.

This clonotype was seen repeatedly, ten times or more. J is TRBJ1-6 and V is TRBV7-9; D is uncertain. The CDR3 runs to 15 residues. The V end was cut by 1 base, the J end by 6 bases, with 10 bases between. Germline assignment: CDR1 SEHNR and CDR2 FQNEAQ (reference sequence). CDR3 DNA sequence: TGTGCCAGCAGCTTAGTTCGGGGTCCTAATTCACCCCTCCACTTT. Protein product: CASSLVRGPNSPLHF.

CDR3 region: CASTPRDIMNTEAFF. In DNA, the CDR3 is TGCGCCAGCACCCCCCGGGACATCATGAACACTGAAGCTTTCTTT. This chain joins TRBV4-1 and TRBJ1-1; tentatively, D is TRBD1 (6 bases). Germline V gene sequence: CDR1 MGHRA, CDR2 YSYEKL. This CDR3 comprises 15 residues. The V end was cut by 7 bases, the J end by 0 bases, with 15 bases between.

This clonotype was detected a few times. V is TRBV2 and J is TRBJ2-7; 7 bases agree with TRBD1. This CDR3 has 14 residues. V was pared by 8 bases and J by 4 bases, with 11 bases of the junction left unmatched. Germline values: CDR1 SNHLY, CDR2 FYNNEI. The CDR3 DNA reads as TGTGCCAGCGCTAGAGAGGGGGCGAGTTACGAGCAGTACTTC. Amino acids: CASAREGASYEQYF. The whole variable domain, filled in from reference TRBV2 and TRBJ2-7, reads EPEVTQTPSHQVTQMGQEVILRCVPISNHLYFYWYRQILGQKVEFLVSFYNNEISEKSEIFDDQFSVERPDGSNFTLKIRSTKLEDSAMYFCASAREGASYEQYFGPGTRLTVT.

This clonotype came up a few times. The chain employs TRBV5-1 and TRBJ2-1; 10 bases match TRBD1. J was trimmed by 5 bases and V by 3 bases; bases with no gene match: 11. The CDR3 sequence is 17 residues long. Germline CDR1 reads SGHRS; CDR2 reads YFSETQ. CDR3 nucleotides: TGCGCCAGCAGCTATCCCATGACAGGGGGCGCCGACAATGAGCAGTTCTTC. Encoded protein: CASSYPMTGGADNEQFF.

V usage is TRBV20-1 and J usage is TRBJ2-1; no definite D call. Germline V gene data show CDR1 as DFQATT and CDR2 as SNEGSKA (reference sequence). The CDR3 extends over 14 amino acids. With 1 base removed from V and 0 bases from J, the gap between germline ends came to 7 bases. The CDR3 reads CSARGDSSYNEQFF. As DNA, the CDR3 is TGCAGTGCTAGAGGGGATAGCTCCTACAATGAGCAGTTCTTC.

This clonotype occurred a few times. The genes are TRBV5-1 and TRBJ2-2; 12 positions agree with TRBD2. With V trimmed by 2 bases and J by 5 bases, 1 base remained unmatched. Per the germline V gene, CDR1 is SGHRS and CDR2 is YFSETQ. The CDR3 loop spans 15 amino acids. CDR3 residues: CASSFTSGRTGELFF. The CDR3 nucleotides are TGCGCCAGCAGCTTTACTAGCGGGAGGACCGGGGAGCTGTTTTTT.

Only a few counts were recorded for this clonotype. This chain uses TRBV3-1 with TRBJ2-7; 7 positions match TRBD1. The CDR3 covers 13 residues. The V gene end was trimmed by 0 bases and the J gene end by 7 bases; junction bases not matched to a gene: 3. The germline V gene encodes CDR1 LGHDT and CDR2 YNNKEL (reference sequence). Here the CDR3 reads CASSQEGTEEQYF. The CDR3 coding sequence is TGTGCCAGCAGCCAAGAAGGGACAGAAGAGCAGTACTTC.

The V call is TRBV5-1, the J call TRBJ2-5; unclear D gene. Per germline, CDR1 SGHRS and CDR2 YFSETQ. This CDR3 is built from 13 residues. V was pared by 0 bases and J by 7 bases, with 10 bases between. The CDR3 nucleotides read TGCGCCAGCAGCTTGGCCCCCCGGGTGACCCAGTACTTC. Translating gives CASSLAPRVTQYF.

The V gene is TRBV27, the J gene TRBJ1-2, with D maybe TRBD1 (6 bases). The germline V and J ends were trimmed by 5 bases and 4 bases, with 17 bases remaining between them. Germline V CDR1 and CDR2: MNHEY, SMNVEV (reference sequence). CDR3 length: 15 amino acids. CDR3 protein: CASSPRTANLYGYTF. CDR3 sequence (DNA): TGTGCCAGCAGTCCGCGGACAGCTAACCTCTATGGCTACACCTTC.

This clonotype was seen only a few times. The chain couples TRBV28 to TRBJ2-5; D may correspond to TRBD1 or TRBD2 (5 bases each). Germline-derived CDR1 and CDR2 are MDHEN and SYDVKM. V dropped 6 bases and J dropped 2 bases, with 16 bases sitting between them. The CDR3 runs to 15 residues. The CDR3 bases are TGTGCCAGCAGGGGGCGTGGAGGCGGACAAGAGACCCAGTACTTC. It codes for CASRGRGGGQETQYF.

This clonotype was recorded a few times. The chain is built from TRBV7-2 and TRBJ2-1; D ambiguous. CDR3 length: 15 amino acids. CDR1 is SGHTA, CDR2 FQGNSA, per germline. Trimming cost V 5 bases and J 10 bases, with 21 bases left between them. CDR3 in DNA: TGTGCCAGCAGCCCCCAAATCACAGCGACTGGCGAGCAGTTCTTC. Protein product: CASSPQITATGEQFF.

The chain combines TRBV20-1 with TRBJ1-2; 7 bases line up with TRBD1. This CDR3 spans 13 amino acids. CDR1 and CDR2 from the germline V gene are DFQATT and SNEGSKA (reference sequence). Trimming took 4 bases from V and 4 from J; bases not matched to a gene: 6. The CDR3 nucleotides are TGCAGTGCTACTAGGGGGCGCAGCTATGGCTACACCTTC. Its translation: CSATRGRSYGYTF.

This clonotype has at least ten counts. J is TRBJ2-3 and V is TRBV15; 9 bases align to TRBD2. The germline CDR1 and CDR2 sequences are LNHNV and YYDKDF (reference sequence). V dropped 0 bases and J dropped 6; count of bases not matched to a gene: 7. This CDR3 contains 16 residues. The CDR3 here is CATSRDRLAGFDTQYF. The CDR3 DNA follows: TGTGCCACCAGCAGAGATCGGCTAGCGGGATTCGATACGCAGTATTTT.

This clonotype has at least ten counts. The genes are TRBV29-1 and TRBJ2-1, with 13 bases identical to TRBD2. The V and J ends lost 3 bases and 5 bases, in that order; junction bases with no gene match: 4. The CDR3 is 15 residues long. Germline CDR1 is SQVTM and CDR2 is ANQGSEA. Here the CDR3 DNA reads TGCAGCGTTGAGGGGACTAGCGGGAACCACAATGAGCAGTTCTTC. It is translated as CSVEGTSGNHNEQFF.

This clonotype was counted a few times. The chain couples TRBV20-1 to TRBJ2-1; 12 bases line up with TRBD2. The ends lost 4 bases at V and 4 bases at J; junction bases unmatched: 8. Germline values: CDR1 DFQATT, CDR2 SNEGSKA (reference sequence). This CDR3 has 16 residues. This CDR3 is CSATSLAGGQYNEQFF. In nucleotides, the CDR3 is TGCAGTGCTACGTCCCTAGCGGGGGGGCAGTACAATGAGCAGTTCTTC.

This sequence joins TRBV7-9 and TRBJ2-5, with D uncertain. CDR3 length: 14 residues. V gave up 1 base and J gave up 0 bases, with 6 bases separating them. The germline gives CDR1 SEHNR, CDR2 FQNEAQ (reference sequence). CDR3 region: CASSLVADQETQYF. The CDR3 DNA reads as TGTGCCAGCAGCTTAGTGGCAGACCAAGAGACCCAGTACTTC.

The chain couples TRBV20-1 to TRBJ2-1; a weak D match, TRBD2 (6 bases). This CDR3 comprises 14 residues. Trimming took off 4 bases at V and 7 bases at J, with 17 bases between the two ends. Per germline, CDR1 DFQATT and CDR2 SNEGSKA (reference sequence). CDR3 in DNA: TGCAGTGCTAACGGGCCCGGGGCGGGAAATGAGCAGTTCTTC. It translates to CSANGPGAGNEQFF.

This sequence joins TRBV20-1 and TRBJ2-1; no clear D. Germline lookup yields CDR1 DFQATT and CDR2 SNEGSKA (reference sequence). There are 13 residues in the CDR3. The ends were cut back, 2 bases at V and 1 base at J, with 6 bases in the middle. The CDR3 nucleotides are TGCAGTGCTAGATTGTCATCCTACAATGAGCAGTTCTTC. Protein product: CSARLSSYNEQFF.